These 12 T cell receptor beta chains originate from one sample sequenced in a study of response to subunit inactivated influenza vaccine. Each CDR3 protein is one row after TCRdb ran MiXCR on the RT-PCR reads. The sample holds fewer than 800,000 distinct CDR3 sequences, approximately 15% seen once. The specimen was PBMCs from blood, collected 11 to 12 days after vaccination. The receptor set was obtained from a man aged 45-65 years who received an inactivated influenza vaccine.

The rearrangement joins TRBV3-1 to TRBJ1-5; D perhaps matches TRBD1 (5 bases). The CDR3 contains 13 residues. V lost 1 base and J lost 7, with 8 bases in between. Germline CDR1 LGHDT, CDR2 YNNKEL (reference sequence). The CDR3 DNA sequence: TGTGCCAGCAGCCAAGCAGGGAGGCAGCCCCAGCATTTT. Translation: CASSQAGRQPQHF. The variable domain in full, completed from reference TRBV3-1 and TRBJ1-5, reads DTAVSQTPKYLVTQMGNDKSIKCEQNLGHDTMYWYKQDSKKFLKIMFSYNNKELIINETVPNRFSPKSPDKAHLNLHINSLELGDSAVYFCASSQAGRQPQHFGDGTRLSIL.

CDR3 DNA sequence: TGTGCCAGCTCATCGGGACTAGCTTCCTACGAGCAGTACTTC. Translated, it gives CASSSGLASYEQYF. This rearrangement joins TRBV18 to TRBJ2-7; 9 bases map to TRBD2. Germline-derived CDR1 and CDR2 are KGHSH and LQKENI. The CDR3 runs to 14 residues. The V segment lost 5 bases and the J segment 1 base; nucleotides outside the gene matches: 3.

V usage is TRBV12-3 or TRBV12-4 and J usage is TRBJ1-5; TRBD1 might be the D (5 bases). V lost 7 bases and J lost 7, with 11 bases in between. There are 12 residues in the CDR3. The CDR3 spells CASTRPGQPQHF. DNA of the CDR3: TGTGCCAGCACCCGACCAGGGCAGCCCCAGCATTTT.

In its sample, this clonotype was seen a few times. J is TRBJ2-5 and V is TRBV7-9; 9 nucleotides agree with TRBD2. Germline loops: CDR1 SEHNR, CDR2 FQNEAQ (reference sequence). The CDR3 covers 13 residues. The J segment lost 7 bases and the V segment lost 5 bases, leaving 5 bases of the junction unmatched. In DNA form, the CDR3 reads TGTGCCAGCAGCCCAGGGACTAGCCCGACCCAGTACTTC. This translates into CASSPGTSPTQYF.

The chain links TRBV4-1 to TRBJ2-1; D call uncertain. CDR1 MGHRA and CDR2 YSYEKL come from the germline V gene. This CDR3 region has 15 residues. V was shortened by 0 bases and J by 8 bases, with 14 bases between the two germline ends. The CDR3 DNA reads as TGCGCCAGCAGCCAAGATCGGGCCCAGGTTGATGAGCAGTTCTTC. This codes for CASSQDRAQVDEQFF.

This clonotype has a handful of counts. The gene calls are TRBV10-3 and TRBJ2-7, with 10 bases aligning to TRBD2. This CDR3 is 15 amino acids long. Germline V gene data show CDR1 as ENHRY and CDR2 as SYGVKD. The trim removed 4 bases at V and 7 bases at J, leaving 10 bases unmatched. This chain's CDR3 is CAISGAGLALSEQYF. Written as DNA, the CDR3 is TGTGCCATCAGTGGGGCGGGACTAGCGTTGAGTGAGCAGTACTTC.

The table lists this clonotype with many counts. The chain links TRBV10-3 to TRBJ2-1; the D call may be TRBD1 or TRBD2 (5 bases each). Germline values: CDR1 ENHRY, CDR2 SYGVKD. V was pared by 6 bases and J by 1 base, with 10 bases between. This CDR3 has 14 residues. Here the CDR3 DNA reads TGTGCCATCAGACCGGGACCTTCCTACAATGAGCAGTTCTTC. It translates to CAIRPGPSYNEQFF.

In this sample, this clonotype turned up a few times. CDR3 in amino acids: CASSPDPMFAYEQYF. Here the CDR3 DNA reads TGTGCCAGCAGCCCCGACCCAATGTTCGCCTACGAGCAGTACTTC. This chain uses TRBV7-9 with TRBJ2-7; D remains ambiguous. The V and J ends lost 5 bases and 2 bases respectively, with 16 bases between them. Per the germline V gene, CDR1 is SEHNR and CDR2 is FQNEAQ (reference sequence). This CDR3 spans 15 amino acids.

V usage is TRBV28 and J usage is TRBJ1-1; D perhaps matches TRBD1 (6 bases). From germline, CDR1 is MDHEN and CDR2 SYDVKM. This CDR3 is built from 15 residues. With 5 bases removed from V and 0 bases from J, the gap between germline ends came to 13 bases. Here the CDR3 reads CASSPWTVLNTEAFF. CDR3 nucleotide sequence: TGTGCCAGCAGTCCATGGACAGTTTTGAACACTGAAGCTTTCTTT.

This clonotype was detected a few times. V gene TRBV4-3 combines with J gene TRBJ2-7; TRBD2 is a possible D gene (5 bases). The CDR3 is 16 residues long. The ends were cut back, 0 bases at V and 3 bases at J, with 15 bases in the middle. The V gene's germline CDR1 is LGHNA and CDR2 YSLEER. As DNA, the CDR3 is TGCGCCAGCAGCCAAGATGCGCCAGCTGCGGGCTACGAGCAGTACTTC. This codes for CASSQDAPAAGYEQYF.

The rearrangement uses TRBV4-1 and TRBJ2-2; 7 bases match TRBD2. Germline loops: CDR1 MGHRA, CDR2 YSYEKL. V lost 1 base to trimming and J lost 5 bases; unmatched junction nucleotides: 4. The CDR3 loop spans 15 amino acids. CDR3 in amino acids: CASSQGRGGTGELFF. For the CDR3, the DNA is TGCGCCAGCAGCCAAGGACGGGGAGGGACCGGGGAGCTGTTTTTT.

The rearrangement uses TRBV11-2 and TRBJ2-2; D gene unclear. Trimming pared 2 bases from V and 5 bases from J, leaving 15 bases between. CDR1 and CDR2 from the germline V gene are SGHAT and FQNNGV. The CDR3 length is 16 residues. The CDR3 reads CASSLRVLVGTGELFF. The DNA for the CDR3 is TGTGCCAGCAGCTTAAGGGTCCTAGTGGGGACCGGGGAGCTGTTTTTT.